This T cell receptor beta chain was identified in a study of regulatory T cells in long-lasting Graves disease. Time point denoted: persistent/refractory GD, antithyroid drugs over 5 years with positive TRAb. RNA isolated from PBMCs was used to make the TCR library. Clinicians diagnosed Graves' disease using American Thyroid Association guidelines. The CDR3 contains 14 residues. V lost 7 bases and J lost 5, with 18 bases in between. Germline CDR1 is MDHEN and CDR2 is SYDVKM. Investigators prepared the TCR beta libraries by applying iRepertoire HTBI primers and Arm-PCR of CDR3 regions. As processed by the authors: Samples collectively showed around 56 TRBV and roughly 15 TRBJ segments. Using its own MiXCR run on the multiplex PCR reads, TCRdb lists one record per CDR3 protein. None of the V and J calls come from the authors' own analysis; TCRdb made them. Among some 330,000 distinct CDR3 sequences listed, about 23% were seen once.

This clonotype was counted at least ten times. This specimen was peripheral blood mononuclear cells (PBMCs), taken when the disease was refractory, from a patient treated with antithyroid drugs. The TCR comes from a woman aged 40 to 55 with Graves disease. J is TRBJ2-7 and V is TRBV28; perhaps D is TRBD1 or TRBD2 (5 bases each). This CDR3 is CASIGAGEGNEQYF. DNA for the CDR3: TGTGCCAGCATCGGGGCGGGTGAGGGGAACGAGCAGTACTTC. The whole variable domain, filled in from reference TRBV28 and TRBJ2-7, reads DVKVTQSSRYLVKRTGEKVFLECVQDMDHENMFWYRQDPGLGLRLIYFSYDVKMKEKGDIPEGYSVSREKKERFSLILESASTNQTSMYLCASIGAGEGNEQYFGPGTRLTVT.